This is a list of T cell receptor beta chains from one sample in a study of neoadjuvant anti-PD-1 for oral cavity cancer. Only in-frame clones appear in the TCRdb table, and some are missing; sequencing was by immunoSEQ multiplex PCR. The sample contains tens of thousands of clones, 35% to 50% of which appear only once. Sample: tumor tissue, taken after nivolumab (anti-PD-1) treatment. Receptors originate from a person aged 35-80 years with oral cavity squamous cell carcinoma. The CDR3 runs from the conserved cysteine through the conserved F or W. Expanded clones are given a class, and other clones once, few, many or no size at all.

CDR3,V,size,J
CASSQGVQGGSSPLHF,TRBV4-1,NA,TRBJ1-6
CASSLSALGLADEQFF,TRBV7-2,NA,TRBJ2-1
CASSFRYEQYF,TRBV7-2,NA,TRBJ2-7
CASSPRTGASQETQYF,TRBV11-2,NA,TRBJ2-5
CASSVAAGQTYEQYF,TRBV9,NA,TRBJ2-7
CASSVPQGQETQYF,TRBV28,NA,TRBJ2-5
CASSSVGQGDQETQYF,TRBV11-2,large,TRBJ2-5
CASSPHKSEQFF,TRBV7-9,once,TRBJ2-1
CASSQDMWGGGPPRVREQYF,TRBV4-3,NA,TRBJ2-7
CASSLEGAVNEKLFF,TRBV7-8,once,TRBJ1-4
CASSQEIAGSSGANVLTF,TRBV4-3,NA,TRBJ2-6
CASSRWGGTEAFF,TRBV27,NA,TRBJ1-1